This TCR beta chain was sequenced during a study of OX40 agonist ivuxolimab in advanced cancers. Looking at the study overall: Partial responses were achieved by three patients: one hepatocellular carcinoma, two cutaneous melanoma.

Blood was sampled at baseline, cycle 4 day 1, and cycle 7 day 1. V lost 0 bases and J 7 bases, leaving 10 bases between the germline ends. The CDR3 covers 13 residues. CDR1 is SGHRS, CDR2 YFSETQ, per germline. Sequencing used immunoSEQ multiplex PCR; TCRdb keeps in-frame clones, though not all of them. Of 35,000 to 40,000 clones detected, around 86% appear once; the ten largest clones hold less than 40%. The source material was CD4+ or CD8+ T cells sorted from blood, sampled in a trial of the OX40 agonist ivuxolimab. The chain is built from TRBV5-1 and TRBJ1-1, with TRBD1 as a possible D gene (6 bases). The receptor was isolated from an adult with an advanced solid tumor such as melanoma, head and neck, liver or kidney cancer. The CDR3 nucleotides read TGCGCCAGCAGCTTGGTGGGGGCGGGTGAAGCTTTCTTT. Protein sequence: CASSLVGAGEAFF.